The present TCR beta chain was sequenced within a study of cytotoxic CD8 clonotypes in ibrutinib-treated CLL. Study-level points and caveats: An increase in clonality occurred at ibrutinib response, followed by a return toward baseline at progression.

Germline lookup yields CDR1 GTSNPN and CDR2 SVGIG (reference sequence). CDR3 length: 13 amino acids. V was trimmed by 4 bases and J by 3 bases, leaving 10 bases between them. In the case of this clone: What it recognizes is unknown.

Deep sequencing aimed at 1 in 200,000 to 1 in 1 million T cells' resolution. Clones were read by immunoSEQ multiplex PCR, and TCRdb kept only the in-frame ones, dropping some. The sample carries 200,000 to 250,000 clones, 65% to 80% recorded once. The clonotype originates from a human donor with chronic lymphocytic leukemia. This specimen consisted of PBMCs, obtained after 12 months of ibrutinib treatment. The chain has TRBV30 and TRBJ1-3; unclear D gene. The CDR3 spells CAWTHPGGNTIYF. The CDR3 DNA is TGTGCCTGGACACACCCGGGTGGAAACACCATATATTTT.